Below are 2 T cell receptor beta chains sequenced from a single sample in a study of PD-1 blockade in classical Hodgkin lymphoma. Autologous stem cell transplantation was followed by relapse in every patient, and brentuximab vedotin exposure varied. Clones were read by immunoSEQ multiplex PCR, and TCRdb kept only the in-frame ones, dropping some. The profile shows 9,500 to 10,000 clones, about 90% of them singletons. The sequenced sample was peripheral blood mononuclear cells (PBMCs), obtained at baseline. Every receptor here comes from a human donor with classical Hodgkin lymphoma.

V gene TRBV9 combines with J gene TRBJ2-1; 7 bases fit TRBD2. J was trimmed by 8 bases and V by 4 bases; bases with no gene match: 21. The germline V gene has CDR1 SGDLS and CDR2 YYNGEE. The CDR3 has 18 amino acids. For the CDR3, the DNA is TGTGCCAGCAGCTTTAGTTTGGGGGGGACCCCCAAAGGCTATGAGCAGTTCTTC. The encoded protein is CASSFSLGGTPKGYEQFF.

The V and J genes are TRBV18 and TRBJ1-1; no definite D call. With 5 bases removed from V and 2 bases from J, the gap between germline ends came to 9 bases. Germline CDR1 KGHSH, CDR2 LQKENI. This CDR3 comprises 13 residues. This CDR3 reads CASSDGYNTEAFF. The DNA of the CDR3 is TGTGCCAGCTCAGACGGCTATAACACTGAAGCTTTCTTT. Combining the CDR3 with reference TRBV18 and TRBJ1-1 gives the whole variable domain NAGVMQNPRHLVRRRGQEARLRCSPMKGHSHVYWYRQLPEEGLKFMVYLQKENIIDESGMPKERFSAEFPKEGPSILRIQQVVRGDSAAYFCASSDGYNTEAFFGQGTRLTVV.